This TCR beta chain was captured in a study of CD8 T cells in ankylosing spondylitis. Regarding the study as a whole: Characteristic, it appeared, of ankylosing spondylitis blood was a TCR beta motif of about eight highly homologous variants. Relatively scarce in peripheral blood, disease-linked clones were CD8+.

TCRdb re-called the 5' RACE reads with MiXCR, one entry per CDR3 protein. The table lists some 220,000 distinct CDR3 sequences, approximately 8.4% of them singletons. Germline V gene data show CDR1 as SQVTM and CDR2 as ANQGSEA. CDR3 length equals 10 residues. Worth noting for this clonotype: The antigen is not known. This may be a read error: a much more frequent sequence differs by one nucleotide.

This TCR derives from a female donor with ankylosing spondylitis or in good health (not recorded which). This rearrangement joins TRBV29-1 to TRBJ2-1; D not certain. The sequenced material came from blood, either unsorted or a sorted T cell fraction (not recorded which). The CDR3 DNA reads TGCAGCGCTGAAAACAATGAGCAGCTCTTC. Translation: CSAENNEQLF.